Below are 14 T cell receptor beta chains sequenced from a single sample in a study of cytomegalovirus exposure and HLA in healthy donors. Amplification used 60 Vbeta primers and 13 Jbeta primers. Here immunoSEQ multiplex PCR was the method, and the copy in TCRdb shows in-frame clones only, minus some. The data contain around 120,000 clones, more than 60% of them singletons. Sequenced input: PBMCs. All receptors derive from a middle-aged man in good health and CMV-seropositive.

This clone showed up just once. This chain connects TRBV6-6 to TRBJ2-7, with 9 bases lining up with TRBD1. Germline-derived CDR1 and CDR2 are MNHNY and SVGAGI (reference sequence). The CDR3 spans 16 residues. V shed 8 bases, J shed 5 bases, and the junction held 16 bases outside the gene matches. CDR3 coding DNA: TGTGCCAGCCGAGAGTCCTCCGGGACAGGGTTCCACGAGCAGTACTTC. This sequence encodes CASRESSGTGFHEQYF.

This sequence joins TRBV7-2 and TRBJ2-7, with TRBD2 matching 7 bases. The CDR3 loop spans 14 amino acids. Per germline, CDR1 SGHTA and CDR2 FQGNSA. The ends lost 5 bases at V and 7 bases at J; junction bases unmatched: 11. The CDR3 is CASSRGAGSWEQYF. The CDR3 coding sequence is TGTGCCAGCAGCCGAGGAGCGGGGTCCTGGGAGCAGTACTTC.

This clone was counted a few times. V usage is TRBV14 and J usage is TRBJ1-1; D is undetermined. The CDR3 consists of 15 residues. Germline V CDR1 and CDR2: SGHDN, FVKESK. V was trimmed by 4 bases and J by 1 base, leaving 13 bases between them. CDR3 in amino acids: CASSRVADWNTEAFF. In nucleotides, the CDR3 is TGTGCCAGCAGCCGGGTAGCAGACTGGAACACTGAAGCTTTCTTT.

The V and J genes are TRBV27 and TRBJ2-7; TRBD2 matches 10 bases. The CDR3 runs to 17 residues. The germline V gene encodes CDR1 MNHEY and CDR2 SMNVEV (reference sequence). With V trimmed by 2 bases and J by 2 bases, 9 bases remained unmatched. In DNA form, the CDR3 reads TGTGCCAGCAGTTTACGATTAGCGGGGGGCCCCCCCTACGAGCAGTACTTC. Amino acids: CASSLRLAGGPPYEQYF.

The chain couples TRBV2 to TRBJ2-1; 10 bases fit TRBD2. Germline CDR1 SNHLY, CDR2 FYNNEI. The V and J ends lost 6 bases and 3 bases, in that order; junction bases with no gene match: 5. This CDR3 contains 15 residues. CDR3 residues: CASSGLAGDYNEQFF. The CDR3, as DNA: TGTGCCAGCAGCGGCCTAGCGGGAGACTACAATGAGCAGTTCTTC.

CDR3 region: CASSPSGGSGSGNTIYF. In DNA, the CDR3 is TGTGCCAGCAGCCCAAGCGGAGGGAGCGGCTCTGGAAACACCATATATTTT. The rearrangement joins TRBV7-9 to TRBJ1-3; no clear D. Germline V CDR1 and CDR2: SEHNR, FQNEAQ (reference sequence). Trimming took off 5 bases at V and 0 bases at J, with 17 bases between the two ends. The CDR3 totals 17 residues. The full variable domain, completed using reference TRBV7-9 and TRBJ1-3, is DTGVSQNPRHKITKRGQNVTFRCDPISEHNRLYWYRQTLGQGPEFLTYFQNEAQLEKSRLLSDRFSAERPKGSFSTLEIQRTEQGDSAMYLCASSPSGGSGSGNTIYFGEGSWLTVV.

The chain couples TRBV6-5 to TRBJ1-1; possibly TRBD1 for D (5 bases). The CDR3 totals 14 residues. CDR1 is MNHEY and CDR2 is SVGAGI in the germline V gene. Trimming pared 7 bases from V and 4 bases from J, leaving 16 bases between. CDR3 DNA sequence: TGTGCCAGCACCAAACGGGGGGGTAGCACTGAAGCTTTCTTT. Protein: CASTKRGGSTEAFF.

The chain couples TRBV25-1 to TRBJ1-4, with a tentative D call TRBD1 (5 bases). Germline loops: CDR1 MGHDK, CDR2 SYGVNS. V lost 8 bases and J lost 4, with 17 bases in between. The CDR3 loop spans 15 amino acids. The CDR3 DNA is TGTGCCAGCGCCAGGGTCGGGCAGCTTAATGAAAAACTGTTTTTT. Its translation is CASARVGQLNEKLFF.

The rearrangement uses TRBV28 and TRBJ2-7; 7 nucleotides align to TRBD1. The CDR3 totals 14 residues. The germline gives CDR1 MDHEN, CDR2 SYDVKM. V lost 7 bases, J lost 2 bases, and 8 bases stayed unmatched. The CDR3 reads CASKTPGTAYEQYF. The DNA for the CDR3 is TGTGCCAGCAAGACCCCCGGGACAGCCTACGAGCAGTACTTC.

This clone was observed a handful of times. J is TRBJ2-7 and V is TRBV7-2; 8 bases line up with TRBD1. The CDR3 length is 16 residues. Germline values: CDR1 SGHTA, CDR2 FQGNSA. With 1 base clipped from V and 2 bases from J, the junction kept 7 bases outside the gene matches. The CDR3 DNA follows: TGTGCCAGCAGCTTAGTCCAGGGGGCGAATACCTACGAGCAGTACTTC. It codes for CASSLVQGANTYEQYF.

This sequence joins TRBV23-1 and TRBJ2-7; possible D gene TRBD1, 6 bases. TRBV23-1 carries the ORF label, with uncertain function. The germline V and J ends were trimmed by 9 bases and 2 bases, with 17 bases remaining between them. This CDR3 spans 14 amino acids. CDR3 nucleotides: TGCGCCAGGTCCTTGATGGACAGAACCTACGAGCAGTACTTC. Amino acids: CARSLMDRTYEQYF.

This clone was found a few times. V usage is TRBV2 and J usage is TRBJ1-2; D unresolved. Germline lookup yields CDR1 SNHLY and CDR2 FYNNEI. V shed 4 bases and J shed 5 bases, with 8 bases lying between them. The CDR3 runs 12 residues. As DNA, the CDR3 is TGTGCCAGCAGTGTTGGACTTTATGGCTACACCTTC. Residues: CASSVGLYGYTF.

The chain joins TRBV10-2 to TRBJ1-1; 8 nucleotides match TRBD1. V dropped 3 bases and J dropped 5; count of bases not matched to a gene: 8. The CDR3 totals 15 residues. Germline V gene lookup returns CDR1 WSHSY and CDR2 SAAADI. CDR3 residues: CASSETGRGLTEAFF. In DNA form, the CDR3 reads TGCGCCAGCAGTGAAACCGGCAGGGGGCTGACTGAAGCTTTCTTT.

The rearrangement joins TRBV19 to TRBJ1-2; D ambiguous. Trimming pared 4 bases from V and 0 bases from J, leaving 15 bases between. The CDR3 runs to 16 residues. Per germline, CDR1 LNHDA and CDR2 SQIVND (reference sequence). The CDR3 coding sequence is TGTGCCAGTAGTACTTCTATGAGGGCAGCTAACTATGGCTACACCTTC. This sequence encodes CASSTSMRAANYGYTF.